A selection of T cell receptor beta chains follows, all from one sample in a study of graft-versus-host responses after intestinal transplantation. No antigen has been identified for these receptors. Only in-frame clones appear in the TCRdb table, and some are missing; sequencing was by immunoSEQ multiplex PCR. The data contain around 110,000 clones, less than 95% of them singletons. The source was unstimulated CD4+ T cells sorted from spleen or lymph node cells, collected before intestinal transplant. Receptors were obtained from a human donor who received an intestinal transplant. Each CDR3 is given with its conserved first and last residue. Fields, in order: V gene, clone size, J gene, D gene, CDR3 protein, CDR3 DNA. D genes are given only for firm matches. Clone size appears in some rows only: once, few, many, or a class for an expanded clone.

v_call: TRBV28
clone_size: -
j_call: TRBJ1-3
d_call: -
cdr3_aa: CASSQRGGGNTIYF
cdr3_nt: TGTGCCAGCAGCCAGCGGGGGGGAGGAAACACCATATATTTT

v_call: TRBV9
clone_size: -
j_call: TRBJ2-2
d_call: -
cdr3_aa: CASSVGRVSTGELFF
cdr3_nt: TGTGCCAGCAGCGTGGGCAGGGTGTCCACCGGGGAGCTGTTTTTT

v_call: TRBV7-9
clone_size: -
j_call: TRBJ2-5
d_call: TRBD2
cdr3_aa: CASSNVAGVVETQYF
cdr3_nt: TGTGCCAGCAGCAACGTAGCGGGAGTGGTGGAGACCCAGTACTTC

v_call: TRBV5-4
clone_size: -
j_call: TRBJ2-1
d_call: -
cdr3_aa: CASSPGGTSGEQFF
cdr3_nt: TGTGCCAGCAGCCCCGGCGGGACCTCGGGCGAGCAGTTCTTC

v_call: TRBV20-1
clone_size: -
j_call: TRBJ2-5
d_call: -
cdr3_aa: CSAREAFQYF
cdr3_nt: TGCAGTGCTAGAGAGGCTTTCCAGTACTTC

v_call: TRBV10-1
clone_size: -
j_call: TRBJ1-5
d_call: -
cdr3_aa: CASSEEGGLHQPQHF
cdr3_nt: TGCGCCAGCAGTGAAGAAGGAGGACTCCATCAGCCCCAGCATTTT

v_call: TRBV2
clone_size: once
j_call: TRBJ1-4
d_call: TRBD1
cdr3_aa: CASSGQGVGEKLFF
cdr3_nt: TGTGCCAGCAGTGGACAGGGGGTCGGAGAAAAACTGTTTTTT

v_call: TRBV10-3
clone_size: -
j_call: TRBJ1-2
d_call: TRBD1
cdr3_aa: CAISERGQVYGYTF
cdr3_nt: TGTGCCATCAGTGAGAGGGGACAGGTCTATGGCTACACCTTC

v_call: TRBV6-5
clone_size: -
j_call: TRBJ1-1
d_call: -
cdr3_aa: CASCRGGSEAFF
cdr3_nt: TGTGCCAGCTGCAGGGGTGGCAGTGAAGCTTTCTTT

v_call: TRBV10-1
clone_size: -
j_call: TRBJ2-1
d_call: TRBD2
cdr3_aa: CASSEPSGRGAYNEQFF
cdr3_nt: TGCGCCAGCAGTGAGCCCAGCGGGAGAGGGGCTTACAATGAGCAGTTCTTC

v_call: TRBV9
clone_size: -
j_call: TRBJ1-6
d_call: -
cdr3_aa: CASSVEGDIYNSPLHF
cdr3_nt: TGTGCCAGCAGCGTAGAGGGGGATATCTATAATTCACCCCTCCACTTT

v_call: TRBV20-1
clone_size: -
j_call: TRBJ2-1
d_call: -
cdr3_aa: CSAKGNEQFF
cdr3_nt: TGCAGTGCCAAGGGGAATGAGCAGTTCTTC

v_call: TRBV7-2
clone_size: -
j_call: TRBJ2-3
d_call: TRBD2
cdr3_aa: CASSLEASGREDTQYF
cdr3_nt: TGTGCCAGCAGTTTAGAGGCTAGCGGGAGGGAGGATACGCAGTATTTT

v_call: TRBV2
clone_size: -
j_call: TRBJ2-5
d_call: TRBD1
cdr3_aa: CASSWTGGTIVETQYF
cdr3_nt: TGTGCCAGCAGTTGGACAGGGGGCACTATCGTAGAGACCCAGTACTTC

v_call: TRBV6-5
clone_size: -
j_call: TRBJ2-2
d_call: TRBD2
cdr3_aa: CASSGLAGPGELFF
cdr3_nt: TGTGCCAGCAGCGGCCTAGCGGGCCCCGGGGAGCTGTTTTTT

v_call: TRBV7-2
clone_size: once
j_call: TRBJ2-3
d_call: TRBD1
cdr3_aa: CASSLWGQGMPDTQYF
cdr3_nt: TGTGCCAGCAGCTTATGGGGACAGGGGATGCCAGATACGCAGTATTTT

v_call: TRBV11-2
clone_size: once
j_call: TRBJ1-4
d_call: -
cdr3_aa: CASSLGGRGGEKLFF
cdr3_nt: TGTGCCAGCAGCTTAGGAGGCAGGGGAGGGGAAAAACTGTTTTTT

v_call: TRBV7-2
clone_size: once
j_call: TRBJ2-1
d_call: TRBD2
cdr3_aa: CASSPRAGGLNEQFF
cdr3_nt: TGTGCCAGCAGCCCTAGGGCGGGAGGGTTAAATGAGCAGTTCTTC

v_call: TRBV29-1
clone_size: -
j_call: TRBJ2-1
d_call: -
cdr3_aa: CSFSDSSYNEQFF
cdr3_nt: TGCAGCTTTAGCGATAGCTCCTACAATGAGCAGTTCTTC

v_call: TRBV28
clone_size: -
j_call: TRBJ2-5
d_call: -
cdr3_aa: CASSLGRRSASQYF
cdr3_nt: TGTGCCAGCAGTTTGGGGAGACGGTCAGCGTCCCAGTACTTC

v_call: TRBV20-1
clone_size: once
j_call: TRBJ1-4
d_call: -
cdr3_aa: CSAPGGGRLFF
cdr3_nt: TGCAGTGCTCCCGGGGGGGGGCGGCTGTTTTTT

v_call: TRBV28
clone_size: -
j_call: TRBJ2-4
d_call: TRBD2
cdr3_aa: CASHPVGGASGSRQNIQYF
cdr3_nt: TGTGCCAGCCACCCGGTCGGGGGGGCTAGCGGGAGTCGACAAAACATTCAGTACTTC

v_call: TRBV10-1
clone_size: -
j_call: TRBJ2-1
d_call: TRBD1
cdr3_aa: CASSEGQGGTDEQFF
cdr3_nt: TGCGCCAGCAGTGAGGGACAGGGCGGCACTGATGAGCAGTTCTTC

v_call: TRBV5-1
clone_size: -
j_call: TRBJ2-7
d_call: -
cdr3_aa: CASSLGFYEQYF
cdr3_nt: TGCGCCAGCAGCCTGGGTTTCTACGAGCAGTACTTC

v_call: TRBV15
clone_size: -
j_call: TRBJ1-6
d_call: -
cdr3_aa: CATSRVINSPLHF
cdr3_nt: TGTGCCACCAGCAGAGTAATAAATTCACCCCTCCACTTT

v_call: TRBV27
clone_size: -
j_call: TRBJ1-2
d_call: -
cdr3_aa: CASSLRAGLYYGYTF
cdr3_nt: TGTGCCAGCAGTTTACGGGCAGGGTTGTACTATGGCTACACCTTC

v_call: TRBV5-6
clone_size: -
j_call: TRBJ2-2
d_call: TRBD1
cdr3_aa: CASSLPYGTGGNTGELFF
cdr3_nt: TGTGCCAGCAGCTTGCCGTACGGGACAGGGGGGAACACCGGGGAGCTGTTTTTT

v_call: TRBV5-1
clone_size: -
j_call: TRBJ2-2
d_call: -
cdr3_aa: CASSMAVEIGELFF
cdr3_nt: TGCGCCAGCAGCATGGCGGTGGAGATCGGGGAGCTGTTTTTT

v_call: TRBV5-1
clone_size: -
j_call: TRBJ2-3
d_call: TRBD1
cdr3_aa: CASSLGTGRSTDTQYF
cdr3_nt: TGCGCCAGCAGCTTGGGGACAGGGCGTAGCACAGATACGCAGTATTTT

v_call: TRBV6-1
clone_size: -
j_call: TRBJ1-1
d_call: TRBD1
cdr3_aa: CASRDRVDTEAFF
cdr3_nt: TGTGCCAGCAGGGACAGGGTGGACACTGAAGCTTTCTTT

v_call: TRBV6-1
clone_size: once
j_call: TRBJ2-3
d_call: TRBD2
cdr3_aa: CASSETSGRSDTQYF
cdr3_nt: TGTGCCAGCAGTGAAACTAGCGGGAGGTCAGATACGCAGTATTTT

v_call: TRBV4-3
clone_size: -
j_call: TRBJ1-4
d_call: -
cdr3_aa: CASSQGGLERRNEKLFF
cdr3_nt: TGCGCCAGCAGCCAAGGAGGACTTGAACGGCGGAATGAAAAACTGTTTTTT

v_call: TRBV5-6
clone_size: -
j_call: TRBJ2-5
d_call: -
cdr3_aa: CASSPWVAGETQYF
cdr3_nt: TGTGCCAGCAGCCCATGGGTAGCCGGGGAGACCCAGTACTTC

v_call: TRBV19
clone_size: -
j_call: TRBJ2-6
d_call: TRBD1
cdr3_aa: CASSLPRDRPLSGANVLTF
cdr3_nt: TGTGCCAGTAGTCTACCCAGGGACAGGCCTCTCTCTGGGGCCAACGTCCTGACTTTC

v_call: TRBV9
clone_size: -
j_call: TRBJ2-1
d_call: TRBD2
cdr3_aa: CASSVGGAGGSYNEQFF
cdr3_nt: TGTGCCAGCAGCGTGGGAGGAGCGGGGGGATCCTACAATGAGCAGTTCTTC

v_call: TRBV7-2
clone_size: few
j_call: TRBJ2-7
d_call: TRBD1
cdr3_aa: CASSKQGYEQYF
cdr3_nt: TGTGCCAGCAGTAAACAGGGGTACGAGCAGTACTTC

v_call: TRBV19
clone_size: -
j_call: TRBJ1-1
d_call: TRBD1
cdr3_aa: CASSFPGTGIAFF
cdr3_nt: TGTGCCAGTAGTTTCCCCGGGACAGGGATTGCTTTCTTT

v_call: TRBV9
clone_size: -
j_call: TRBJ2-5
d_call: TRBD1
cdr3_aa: CASSVDGQGDETQYF
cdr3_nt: TGTGCCAGCAGCGTAGATGGCCAGGGGGACGAGACCCAGTACTTC

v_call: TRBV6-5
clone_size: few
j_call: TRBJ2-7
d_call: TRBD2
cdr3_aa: CASRPSGNSYEQYF
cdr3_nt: TGTGCCAGCAGGCCTAGCGGGAACTCCTACGAGCAGTACTTC

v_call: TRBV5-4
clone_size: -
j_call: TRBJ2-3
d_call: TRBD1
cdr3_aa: CASSSQGAGTDTQYF
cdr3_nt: TGTGCCAGCAGCTCTCAGGGGGCCGGCACAGATACGCAGTATTTT

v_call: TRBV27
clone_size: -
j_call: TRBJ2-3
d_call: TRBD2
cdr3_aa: CASRIAGPAKDTQYF
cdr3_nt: TGTGCCAGCAGGATAGCGGGACCCGCAAAAGATACGCAGTATTTT

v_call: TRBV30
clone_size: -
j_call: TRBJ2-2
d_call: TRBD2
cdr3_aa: CAWSFRLAGNTGELFF
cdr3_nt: TGTGCCTGGAGTTTCCGACTAGCGGGAAACACCGGGGAGCTGTTTTTT

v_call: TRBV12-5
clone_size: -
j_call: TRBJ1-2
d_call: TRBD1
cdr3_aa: CASGATGGYGYTF
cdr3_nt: TGTGCTAGTGGAGCTACAGGGGGCTATGGCTACACCTTC

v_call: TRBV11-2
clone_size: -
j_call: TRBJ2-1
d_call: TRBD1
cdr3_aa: CASSSIRTGSGEQFF
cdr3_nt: TGTGCCAGCAGCAGTATTCGGACAGGGTCTGGTGAGCAGTTCTTC

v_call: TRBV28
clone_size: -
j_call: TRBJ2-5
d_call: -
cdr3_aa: CASSFRRGPQETQYF
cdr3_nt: TGTGCCAGCAGTTTCCGGCGGGGGCCACAAGAGACCCAGTACTTC

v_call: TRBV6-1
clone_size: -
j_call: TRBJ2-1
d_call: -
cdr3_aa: CASSESIPTSGHNEQFF
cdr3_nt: TGTGCCAGCAGTGAAAGCATACCAACCAGCGGGCACAATGAGCAGTTCTTC

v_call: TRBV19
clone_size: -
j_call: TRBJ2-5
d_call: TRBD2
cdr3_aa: CASSATGTSGETQYF
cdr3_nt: TGTGCCAGTAGTGCCACCGGGACTAGCGGGGAGACCCAGTACTTC

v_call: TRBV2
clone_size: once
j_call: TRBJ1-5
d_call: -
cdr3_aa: CASNTGIGNQPQHF
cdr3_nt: TGTGCCAGCAATACAGGGATTGGCAATCAGCCCCAGCATTTT